These 26 T cell receptor beta chains came from one sample sequenced in a study of shared clonotypes between healthy human individuals. Data came from immunoSEQ multiplex PCR; TCRdb stores just in-frame clones and leaves some out. The repertoire holds 2 million to 2.5 million clones, with approximately 93% as singletons. Sequenced material: naive CD4+ T cells from PBMCs. Subset given: CD45RA+ positively selected. These TCRs come from a young man in good health. Some clones in this sample may be carry-over from other donors' samples.

CDR3 bases: TGTGCCAGCAAGATGGACACCGGGGAGCTGTTTTTT. This translates into CASKMDTGELFF. The rearrangement uses TRBV6-6 and TRBJ2-2; no reliable D call. CDR1 and CDR2 from the germline V gene are MNHNY and SVGAGI (reference sequence). The CDR3 runs 12 residues. Trimming removed 7 bases from V and 3 bases from J, with 6 bases in between.

This clone has only one observation. This chain connects TRBV7-2 to TRBJ1-2; the match to TRBD1 covers 8 bases. This CDR3 spans 15 amino acids. The V gene end was trimmed by 5 bases and the J gene end by 0 bases; junction bases not matched to a gene: 5. Per the germline V gene, CDR1 is SGHTA and CDR2 is FQGNSA. CDR3 in amino acids: CASSHGQGANYGYTF. CDR3 DNA: TGTGCCAGCAGCCATGGACAGGGAGCTAACTATGGCTACACCTTC.

The rearrangement links TRBV5-1 to TRBJ2-3, with D maybe TRBD2 (5 bases). The germline gives CDR1 SGHRS, CDR2 YFSETQ. This CDR3 has 15 amino acids. Deletions cut 1 base from V and 5 bases from J, with 14 bases between. CDR3 sequence: CASSLSAPRGDTQYF. Written as DNA, the CDR3 is TGCGCCAGCAGCTTGTCGGCTCCCCGGGGAGATACGCAGTATTTT.

This clone was picked up a small number of times. The chain links TRBV2 to TRBJ1-1; D unclear. In germline, CDR1 is SNHLY, CDR2 FYNNEI. The length of the CDR3 is 14 residues. Between the trimmed V and J ends, which lost 6 bases and 0 bases, there was a span of 11 bases. The CDR3 sequence: CASSDLSMNTEAFF. In DNA form, the CDR3 reads TGTGCCAGCAGCGACCTCAGCATGAACACTGAAGCTTTCTTT.

V is TRBV9 and J is TRBJ2-1; the D gene is possibly TRBD1 (6 bases). Looked up from germline, CDR1 is SGDLS and CDR2 is YYNGEE. This CDR3 has 16 residues. Trimming took off 0 bases at V and 4 bases at J, with 14 bases between the two ends. The CDR3, as DNA: TGTGCCAGCAGCGTAGCCTCAGGGGCCGAGTACAATGAGCAGTTCTTC. Encoded protein: CASSVASGAEYNEQFF.

This clone showed up just once. V gene TRBV27 combines with J gene TRBJ2-7; D uncertain. The V end lost 6 bases, the J end lost 0 bases, and 12 bases lay between the germline ends. Germline CDR1 and CDR2: MNHEY and SMNVEV (reference sequence). CDR3 size: 14 residues. The chain's CDR3 is CASRTWGSSYEQYF. CDR3 sequence (DNA): TGTGCCAGCAGGACGTGGGGTAGCTCCTACGAGCAGTACTTC.

V and J are TRBV28 and TRBJ2-5; 7 bases are a match to TRBD2. V dropped 5 bases and J dropped 2; count of bases not matched to a gene: 17. The germline V gene encodes CDR1 MDHEN and CDR2 SYDVKM. The CDR3 is 18 residues long. The CDR3 DNA reads as TGTGCCAGCAGTCCTCAAGCGGGACCCACGAGCTATCAAGAGACCCAGTACTTC. Residues: CASSPQAGPTSYQETQYF.

The gene calls are TRBV28 and TRBJ2-3, with 10 bases fitting TRBD2. This CDR3 comprises 18 residues. Trimming at V came to 3 bases and at J to 6 bases, leaving 15 bases not matched to a gene. Germline V lookup: CDR1 MDHEN, CDR2 SYDVKM. DNA for the CDR3: TGTGCCAGCAGTTTTCTGTCGGCTAGCGGGAGAAAATCCGATACGCAGTATTTT. This translates into CASSFLSASGRKSDTQYF.

The rearrangement joins TRBV10-3 to TRBJ2-2; 7 bases agree with TRBD1. This CDR3 has 17 amino acids. The V and J ends lost 0 bases and 2 bases, in that order; junction bases with no gene match: 6. CDR1 and CDR2 (germline): ENHRY, SYGVKD. CDR3 residues: CAISESGRGRNTGELFF. CDR3 coding DNA: TGTGCCATCAGTGAGTCGGGAAGGGGGCGCAACACCGGGGAGCTGTTTTTT.

The DNA of the CDR3 is TGTGCCAGCAGCCCGAGGACTAGCGGGAGGTTGGTCAATGAGCAGTTCTTC. Translating it yields CASSPRTSGRLVNEQFF. The V and J genes are TRBV7-8 and TRBJ2-1, with 14 positions matching TRBD2. After removal of 5 bases from V and 6 bases from J, the junction contained 9 bases not matched to a gene. This CDR3 is built from 17 residues. Germline CDR1 is SGHVS and CDR2 is FQNEAQ.

The rearrangement joins TRBV25-1 to TRBJ1-5, with D unresolved. The CDR3 runs 12 residues. Trimming removed 3 bases at V and 7 bases at J, with 7 bases between. Looked up from germline, CDR1 is MGHDK and CDR2 is SYGVNS. The CDR3: CASSEGWQPQHF. CDR3 sequence (DNA): TGTGCCAGCAGTGAGGGTTGGCAGCCCCAGCATTTT.

The rearrangement uses TRBV25-1 and TRBJ2-7; D tentatively fits TRBD1 or TRBD2 (5 bases each). The CDR3 consists of 18 residues. V was pared by 6 bases and J by 1 base, with 25 bases between. Germline loops: CDR1 MGHDK, CDR2 SYGVNS. The CDR3 DNA sequence: TGTGCCAGCAGAAAATCGGGGCAGGAGAACGAAAAATCCTACGAGCAGTACTTC. As protein: CASRKSGQENEKSYEQYF.

The chain has TRBV28 and TRBJ2-1, with D unclear. The V end was cut by 3 bases, the J end by 8 bases, with 17 bases between. The CDR3 totals 15 residues. Germline CDR1 and CDR2: MDHEN and SYDVKM. Here the CDR3 DNA reads TGTGCCAGCAGTTTCCCCCGCGGATTCCCTGATGAGCAGTTCTTC. Its translation: CASSFPRGFPDEQFF.

This chain uses TRBV7-2 with TRBJ2-5, with 7 bases lining up with TRBD2. The junction had 9 bases not matched to a gene; V was cut back by 5 bases and J by 3 bases. This CDR3 comprises 15 residues. Germline assignment: CDR1 SGHTA and CDR2 FQGNSA. The CDR3 is CASSRGAGTKETQYF. The CDR3 region has the DNA TGTGCCAGCAGCCGGGGCGCCGGGACTAAAGAGACCCAGTACTTC.

The gene calls are TRBV21-1 and TRBJ2-2; TRBD1 was called by the table and not checked on the DNA. TRBV21-1 is termed a pseudogene. The CDR3 loop spans 14 amino acids. The chain's CDR3 is CASSKVPGGGELFF. The DNA of the CDR3 is TGTGCCAGCAGCAAAGTGCCAGGTGGTGGGGAGCTGTTTTTT.

The chain recombines TRBV28 with TRBJ2-7; 10 positions match TRBD1. Germline V CDR1 and CDR2: MDHEN, SYDVKM. J was trimmed by 7 bases and V by 3 bases; bases with no gene match: 9. This CDR3 has 15 amino acids. The CDR3 DNA reads as TGTGCCAGCAGTTTTGCCGGGACAGGGGCCGGGGAGCAGTACTTC. Its translation: CASSFAGTGAGEQYF.

The chain carries TRBV15 and TRBJ1-1, with 11 nucleotides matching TRBD1. The V gene end was trimmed by 5 bases and the J gene end by 5 bases; junction bases not matched to a gene: 4. The CDR3 length is 14 residues. Per the germline V gene, CDR1 is LNHNV and CDR2 is YYDKDF (reference sequence). CDR3 residues: CATSWDRGITEAFF. In nucleotides, the CDR3 is TGTGCCACCAGCTGGGACAGGGGGATTACTGAAGCTTTCTTT.

Note on this clone: A far larger clone is a single base away, which makes a read error likely. Other DNA sequences in the sample encode the same CDR3. This rearrangement joins TRBV28 to TRBJ2-5; 14 bases fit TRBD2. The germline V gene has CDR1 MDHEN and CDR2 SYDVKM. Trimming removed 6 bases from V and 5 bases from J; junction bases left unmatched: 5. The CDR3 spans 15 residues. CDR3 coding DNA: TGTGCCAGCAGCTTGGGACTAGCGGGAGTGGAGACCCAGTACTTC. Translating it yields CASSLGLAGVETQYF.

This chain joins TRBV28 and TRBJ1-4; D is uncertain. CDR1 is MDHEN and CDR2 is SYDVKM in the germline V gene. Trimming took off 7 bases at V and 11 bases at J, with 20 bases between the two ends. The CDR3 is 14 amino acids. CDR3 in DNA: TGTGCCAGCACCCCGGGCGGCCCCGCGGGGAAACTGTTTTTT. It encodes CASTPGGPAGKLFF.

This chain connects TRBV15 to TRBJ2-7, with D perhaps TRBD2 (5 bases). The CDR3 length is 13 residues. Germline V gene data show CDR1 as LNHNV and CDR2 as YYDKDF (reference sequence). V shed 1 base and J shed 6 bases, with 10 bases lying between them. CDR3 in amino acids: CATSRGVAGEQYF. In DNA, the CDR3 is TGTGCCACCAGCAGAGGAGTTGCGGGCGAGCAGTACTTC.

V usage is TRBV27 and J usage is TRBJ2-3; D is perhaps TRBD1 (6 bases). V was shortened by 5 bases and J by 3 bases, with 15 bases between the two germline ends. Germline V CDR1 and CDR2: MNHEY, SMNVEV (reference sequence). The CDR3 covers 15 residues. This chain's CDR3 is CASSPVWTVTDTQYF. Written as DNA, the CDR3 is TGTGCCAGCAGTCCGGTCTGGACAGTTACAGATACGCAGTATTTT.

CDR3 in DNA: TGTGCTAGTGGTTTGATACAGGGGAACGGGGAGCTGTTTTTT. This gives the protein CASGLIQGNGELFF. The V call is TRBV12-5, the J call TRBJ2-2, with 7 bases lining up with TRBD1. Unmatched junction bases numbered 4, after V lost 2 bases and J lost 7 bases. This CDR3 contains 14 residues. Looked up from germline, CDR1 is LGHNT and CDR2 is FRNRAP.

This clone turned up a few times. V usage is TRBV30 and J usage is TRBJ2-2; no reliable D call. CDR3 size: 14 residues. Between the trimmed V and J ends, which lost 4 bases and 1 base, there was a span of 10 bases. Per the germline V gene, CDR1 is GTSNPN and CDR2 is SVGIG (reference sequence). The CDR3 region has the DNA TGTGCCTGGAAGGCTAGATGGAACACCGGGGAGCTGTTTTTT. This sequence encodes CAWKARWNTGELFF.

The V and J genes are TRBV27 and TRBJ2-1, with 8 bases aligning to TRBD2. This CDR3 is 16 amino acids long. Looked up from germline, CDR1 is MNHEY and CDR2 is SMNVEV (reference sequence). V was pared by 4 bases and J by 7 bases, with 12 bases of the junction left unmatched. This chain's CDR3 is CASSSRGAGGLNEQFF. The CDR3 nucleotides read TGTGCCAGCAGTTCCCGCGGGGCGGGAGGATTGAATGAGCAGTTCTTC.

The rearrangement links TRBV7-3 to TRBJ2-1; D possibly matches TRBD1 or TRBD2 (5 bases each). The CDR3 is made up of 14 amino acids. V was shortened by 0 bases and J by 8 bases, with 11 bases between the two germline ends. The germline gives CDR1 SGHTA, CDR2 FQGTGA. For the CDR3, the DNA is TGTGCCAGCAGCTTAACGTCCGTGGGGGATGAGCAGTTCTTC. It yields the protein CASSLTSVGDEQFF.

A remark on this clone: The sample holds other DNA sequences that translate to the same CDR3. The chain links TRBV29-1 to TRBJ1-2, with D perhaps TRBD1 (6 bases). From germline, CDR1 is SQVTM and CDR2 ANQGSEA. This CDR3 is built from 11 residues. V lost 6 bases to trimming and J lost 4 bases, with 9 bases between them. For the CDR3, the DNA is TGCAGCGTAGGACAGCCCTATGGCTACACCTTC. Its translation: CSVGQPYGYTF.